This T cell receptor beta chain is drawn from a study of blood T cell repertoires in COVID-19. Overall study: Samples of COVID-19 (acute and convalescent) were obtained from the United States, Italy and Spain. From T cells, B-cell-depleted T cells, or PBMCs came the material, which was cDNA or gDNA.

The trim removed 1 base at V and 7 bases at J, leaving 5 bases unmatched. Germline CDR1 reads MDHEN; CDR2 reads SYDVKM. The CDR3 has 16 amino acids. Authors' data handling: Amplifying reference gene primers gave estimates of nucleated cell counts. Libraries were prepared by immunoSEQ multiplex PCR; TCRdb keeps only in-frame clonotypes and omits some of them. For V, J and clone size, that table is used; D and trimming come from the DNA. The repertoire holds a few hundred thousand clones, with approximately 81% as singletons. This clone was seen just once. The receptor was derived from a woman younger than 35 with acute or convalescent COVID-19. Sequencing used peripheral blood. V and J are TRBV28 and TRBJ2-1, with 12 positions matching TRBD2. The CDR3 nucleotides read TGTGCCAGCAGTTTATCCCTAGCGGGAGGGTGGAATGAGCAGTTCTTC. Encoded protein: CASSLSLAGGWNEQFF.